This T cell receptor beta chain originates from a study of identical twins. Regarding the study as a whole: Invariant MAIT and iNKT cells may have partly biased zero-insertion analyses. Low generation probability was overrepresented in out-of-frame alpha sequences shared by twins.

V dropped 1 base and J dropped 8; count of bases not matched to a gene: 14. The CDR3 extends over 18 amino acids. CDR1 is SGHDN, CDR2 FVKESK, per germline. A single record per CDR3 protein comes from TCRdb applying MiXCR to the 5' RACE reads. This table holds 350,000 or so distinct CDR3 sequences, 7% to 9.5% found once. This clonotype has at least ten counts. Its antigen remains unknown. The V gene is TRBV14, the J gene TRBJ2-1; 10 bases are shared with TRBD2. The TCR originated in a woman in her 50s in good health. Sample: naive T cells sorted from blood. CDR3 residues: CASSQAWGTSVYLDEQFF. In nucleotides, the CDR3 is TGTGCCAGCAGCCAAGCCTGGGGGACTAGCGTTTATTTGGATGAGCAGTTCTTC. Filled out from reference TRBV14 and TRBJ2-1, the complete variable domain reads EAGVTQFPSHSVIEKGQTVTLRCDPISGHDNLYWYRRVMGKEIKFLLHFVKESKQDESGMPNNRFLAERTGGTYSTLKVQPAELEDSGVYFCASSQAWGTSVYLDEQFFGPGTRLTVL.